What follows are 27 T cell receptor beta chains derived from one specimen sequenced in a study of T cell responses to AZD1222 COVID-19 vaccine (dated by TCRdb to about 2021). The protocol used for the library was the immunoSEQ multiplex PCR assay. The source is immuneACCESS, and TCRdb retained only in-frame sequences with V and J called. Part of the clones is not carried over; for the studies checked, unresolved V genes explain less than half of this, and the remainder is unexplained. Counted in this sample were about 79,000 clones; 80% of them appeared once. The ten biggest clones cover less than 25% of the sample. The sample's time point label, in plain terms: baseline before first vaccination. This material consisted of peripheral blood, taken on day 0 of AZD1222 vaccination. The receptors stem from an adult in good health.

The CDR3 nucleotides are TGTGCCAGCAGTCTCGACAGGGGGGGCAATCAGCCCCAGCATTTT. Residues: CASSLDRGGNQPQHF. The chain has TRBV6-6 and TRBJ1-5, with 9 bases aligning to TRBD1. The CDR3 sequence is 15 residues long. J gave up 2 bases and V 5 bases, and 4 bases lay outside the gene matches. CDR1 and CDR2 (germline): MNHNY, SVGAGI (reference sequence).

The CDR3: CASSFSSRGWGYTF. The CDR3 bases are TGTGCCAGCAGCTTCTCTTCCAGGGGATGGGGCTACACCTTC. This chain links TRBV7-9 with TRBJ1-2; TRBD1 is a possible D gene (6 bases). Per the germline V gene, CDR1 is SEHNR and CDR2 is FQNEAQ (reference sequence). This CDR3 has 14 residues. Trimming took 3 bases from V and 8 from J, leaving 16 bases between them. Full variable domain (remainder filled in from reference TRBV7-9 and TRBJ1-2): DTGVSQNPRHKITKRGQNVTFRCDPISEHNRLYWYRQTLGQGPEFLTYFQNEAQLEKSRLLSDRFSAERPKGSFSTLEIQRTEQGDSAMYLCASSFSSRGWGYTFGSGTRLTVV.

V and J are TRBV4-2 and TRBJ1-2, with 7 bases that match TRBD1. This CDR3 is built from 14 residues. The germline CDR1 and CDR2 sequences are LGHNA and YNFKEQ. With V trimmed by 1 base and J by 6 bases, 5 bases remained unmatched. The DNA for the CDR3 is TGTGCCAGCAGCCAAGGTCGAGACAGGGATGGCTACACCTTC. Its translation is CASSQGRDRDGYTF.

V usage is TRBV6-5 and J usage is TRBJ2-1; the D is unclear. This CDR3 comprises 14 residues. In germline, CDR1 is MNHEY, CDR2 SVGAGI. V lost 5 bases and J lost 3, with 11 bases in between. CDR3 protein: CASSPPGGYNEQFF. CDR3 coding DNA: TGTGCCAGCAGTCCCCCGGGCGGCTACAATGAGCAGTTCTTC.

V usage is TRBV3-1 (or the pseudogene TRBV3-2) and J usage is TRBJ1-2, with D possibly being TRBD1 (5 bases). Germline V CDR1 and CDR2: LGHDT, YNNKEL (reference sequence). This CDR3 spans 15 amino acids. The V end was cut by 3 bases, the J end by 5 bases, with 16 bases between. CDR3 nucleotide sequence: TGTGCCAGCAGCCAGGGCCTAAAGGGGTTATATGGCTACACCTTC. Amino acids: CASSQGLKGLYGYTF.

The chain links TRBV4-2 to TRBJ2-3; D possibly corresponds to TRBD2 (7 bases). V shed 6 bases and J shed 3 bases, with 13 bases lying between them. There are 14 residues in the CDR3. Germline lookup yields CDR1 LGHNA and CDR2 YNFKEQ. The CDR3 nucleotides read TGTGCCAGCAGTCCAGGGGAGGGGACAGATACGCAGTATTTT. Translating gives CASSPGEGTDTQYF.

The V gene is TRBV19, the J gene TRBJ1-5, with 7 bases fitting TRBD1. Per the germline V gene, CDR1 is LNHDA and CDR2 is SQIVND (reference sequence). The CDR3 sequence is 14 residues long. V dropped 4 bases and J dropped 1; count of bases not matched to a gene: 1. The CDR3 is CASSTDRSNQPQHF. DNA for the CDR3: TGTGCCAGTAGTACGGACAGGAGCAATCAGCCCCAGCATTTT.

V is TRBV19 and J is TRBJ1-5; 10 bases agree with TRBD1. V lost 4 bases to trimming and J lost 7 bases; unmatched junction nucleotides: 4. This CDR3 has 14 amino acids. Germline V lookup: CDR1 LNHDA, CDR2 SQIVND (reference sequence). CDR3 protein: CASSTGQGGQPQHF. In DNA form, the CDR3 reads TGTGCCAGTAGTACCGGACAGGGGGGGCAGCCCCAGCATTTT.

The gene calls are TRBV6-5 and TRBJ1-2; D unresolved. The CDR3 totals 13 residues. V was pared by 0 bases and J by 6 bases, with 8 bases between. Per germline, CDR1 MNHEY and CDR2 SVGAGI. The CDR3 DNA reads TGTGCCAGCAGTTACTCGACCGCGGATGGCTACACCTTC. This translates into CASSYSTADGYTF.

CDR3 residues: CATSDLRSGSSYNEQFF. The CDR3 DNA sequence: TGTGCCACCAGTGATTTGCGAAGCGGCAGCTCCTACAATGAGCAGTTCTTC. This chain joins TRBV24-1 and TRBJ2-1; TRBD2 might be the D (5 bases). Trimming took off 0 bases at V and 0 bases at J, with 11 bases between the two ends. The length of the CDR3 is 17 residues. Per the germline V gene, CDR1 is KGHDR and CDR2 is SFDVKD.

The J gene is TRBJ2-5, the V gene TRBV2; 7 bases fit TRBD2. CDR1 SNHLY and CDR2 FYNNEI come from the germline V gene. The CDR3 is 15 residues long. V trimming: 5 bases; J trimming: 1 base; junction bases outside the gene matches: 7. The CDR3 coding sequence is TGTGCCAGCAGTCGCGCGGGAGTCTTCCAAGAGACCCAGTACTTC. This sequence encodes CASSRAGVFQETQYF.

J is TRBJ2-3 and V is TRBV2; D unclear. V was trimmed by 2 bases and J by 3 bases, leaving 12 bases between them. The CDR3 has 15 residues. Germline-derived CDR1 and CDR2 are SNHLY and FYNNEI. CDR3 amino acids: CASSEQGFETDTQYF. CDR3 sequence (DNA): TGTGCCAGCAGTGAACAAGGGTTTGAGACAGATACGCAGTATTTT.

The chain carries TRBV7-9 and TRBJ1-1, with D hard to call. The V end was cut by 7 bases, the J end by 0 bases, with 21 bases between. From germline, CDR1 is SEHNR and CDR2 FQNEAQ (reference sequence). The CDR3 is 17 amino acids. The CDR3 sequence is CASIPWPGVGLNTEAFF. The CDR3 DNA reads TGTGCCAGCATCCCTTGGCCGGGAGTGGGCCTGAACACTGAAGCTTTCTTT.

V and J are TRBV5-6 and TRBJ2-3, with D possibly being TRBD2 (5 bases). Germline V gene data show CDR1 as SGHDT and CDR2 as YYEEEE. The CDR3 runs 13 residues. Trimming pared 1 base from V and 5 bases from J, leaving 8 bases between. The CDR3 DNA is TGTGCCAGCAGCTTGACTAGTTTAGATACGCAGTATTTT. It encodes CASSLTSLDTQYF.

The rearrangement links TRBV19 to TRBJ2-1; 10 bases line up with TRBD2. CDR1 is LNHDA, CDR2 SQIVND, per germline (reference sequence). Unmatched junction bases numbered 7, after V lost 5 bases and J lost 6 bases. The CDR3 runs to 15 residues. Here the CDR3 DNA reads TGTGCCAGTAGTCCGGGACTAGCGTTACTCAATGAGCAGTTCTTC. Residues: CASSPGLALLNEQFF.

Written as DNA, the CDR3 is TGTGCCAGCAGTTACTCGGGGGTCTATAATTCACCCCTCCACTTT. Protein sequence: CASSYSGVYNSPLHF. The chain has TRBV6-5 and TRBJ1-6; D possibly corresponds to TRBD1 (5 bases). The CDR3 has 15 amino acids. V gave up 0 bases and J gave up 3 bases, with 6 bases separating them. In germline, CDR1 is MNHEY, CDR2 SVGAGI.

The chain combines TRBV27 with TRBJ2-1; D unresolved. CDR3 size: 16 residues. Germline assignment: CDR1 MNHEY and CDR2 SMNVEV (reference sequence). V was shortened by 3 bases and J by 6 bases, with 18 bases between the two germline ends. The CDR3 nucleotides read TGTGCCAGCAGTTTCTCCTTCGTGGCCCTATTCAATGAGCAGTTCTTC. This translates into CASSFSFVALFNEQFF.

This clone was recorded a few times. This chain links TRBV7-2 with TRBJ2-5, with 7 bases that match TRBD2. The CDR3 is 15 residues long. With V trimmed by 4 bases and J by 2 bases, 7 bases remained unmatched. Germline values: CDR1 SGHTA, CDR2 FQGNSA. In DNA, the CDR3 is TGTGCCAGCAGCTACAGCGGGGCTATTCAAGAGACCCAGTACTTC. Amino acid sequence: CASSYSGAIQETQYF.

The rearrangement joins TRBV7-8 to TRBJ2-7, with D perhaps assigned TRBD1 or TRBD2 (5 bases each). Germline loops: CDR1 SGHVS, CDR2 FQNEAQ. CDR3 length: 15 amino acids. V gave up 0 bases and J gave up 1 base, with 10 bases separating them. CDR3 protein: CASSLAGDPSYEQYF. CDR3 DNA: TGTGCCAGCAGCTTAGCTGGGGACCCGTCCTACGAGCAGTACTTC.

Concerning this clone: One end of the junction varies from germline; a read error may be responsible. The chain recombines TRBV10-2 with TRBJ2-3; TRBD2 agrees at 9 bases. The germline gives CDR1 WSHSY, CDR2 SAAADI. The CDR3 length is 15 residues. The CDR3 sequence is CASSQSSGETDTQYF. The CDR3 DNA is TGCGCCAGCAGTCAGTCTAGCGGGGAGACAGATACGCAGTATTTT.

The chain uses TRBV2 and TRBJ2-1; no clear D. Germline V gives CDR1 SNHLY, CDR2 FYNNEI. V lost 6 bases and J 5 bases, leaving 23 bases between the germline ends. This CDR3 region has 17 residues. CDR3 coding DNA: TGTGCCAGCAGCCTTTACCCCCCGGCCGCAAAAGACAATGAGCAGTTCTTC. It is translated as CASSLYPPAAKDNEQFF. Using reference TRBV2 and TRBJ2-1 for the parts outside the CDR3, the full variable domain is EPEVTQTPSHQVTQMGQEVILRCVPISNHLYFYWYRQILGQKVEFLVSFYNNEISEKSEIFDDQFSVERPDGSNFTLKIRSTKLEDSAMYFCASSLYPPAAKDNEQFFGPGTRLTVL.

Here the CDR3 reads CASSQDKGPETQYF. Here the CDR3 DNA reads TGCGCCAGCAGCCAAGACAAGGGCCCAGAGACCCAGTACTTC. This chain links TRBV4-1 with TRBJ2-5; no firm D call. The CDR3 spans 14 residues. Germline values: CDR1 MGHRA, CDR2 YSYEKL. The V end lost 0 bases, the J end lost 4 bases, and 9 bases lay between the germline ends.

This clone has just a few counts. This chain joins TRBV6-5 and TRBJ1-5; D is ambiguous. Germline V gene lookup returns CDR1 MNHEY and CDR2 SVGAGI. V lost 7 bases to trimming and J lost 4 bases, with 14 bases between them. The CDR3 extends over 14 amino acids. The CDR3 DNA reads as TGTGCCAGCAAGAGCGGACGCCGGAATCAGCCCCAGCATTTT. Translated: CASKSGRRNQPQHF.

CDR3 sequence (DNA): TGTGCCAGCACCAGGACAGGCACGGAGACCCAGTACTTC. Its translation is CASTRTGTETQYF. The chain uses TRBV6-5 and TRBJ2-5, with 7 bases that match TRBD1. This CDR3 contains 13 residues. Germline values: CDR1 MNHEY, CDR2 SVGAGI. V gave up 7 bases and J gave up 5 bases; unmatched junction bases: 7.

The chain is built from TRBV7-6 and TRBJ1-6, with TRBD1 as a possible D gene (5 bases). Germline assignment: CDR1 SGHVS and CDR2 FNYEAQ. Trimming left V 6 bases short and J 10 bases short, with 19 bases between. CDR3 size: 15 residues. DNA of the CDR3: TGTGCCAGCAGTTATGGGACTCCACAGGAGTCACCCCTCCACTTT. It yields the protein CASSYGTPQESPLHF.

This clone was observed a handful of times. The V and J genes are TRBV11-2 and TRBJ2-7, with TRBD2 identical over 13 bases. Germline V gives CDR1 SGHAT, CDR2 FQNNGV. CDR3 size: 16 residues. The junction had 7 bases not matched to a gene; V was cut back by 5 bases and J by 3 bases. CDR3 sequence (DNA): TGTGCCAGCAGCCCCAGGACTAGCGGGAGCTACTACGAGCAGTACTTC. It codes for CASSPRTSGSYYEQYF.

The chain recombines TRBV10-3 with TRBJ2-2; 10 bases match TRBD2. CDR1 is ENHRY, CDR2 SYGVKD, per germline. Germline trimming cut 0 bases from V and 3 bases from J; bases unmatched to any gene: 7. CDR3 length: 18 amino acids. The CDR3 sequence: CAISESSGRAVDTGELFF. In nucleotides, the CDR3 is TGTGCCATCAGTGAGTCGAGCGGGAGGGCCGTTGACACCGGGGAGCTGTTTTTT.